The 14 T cell receptor beta chains listed next were all sequenced from one sample in a study of identical twins. TCRdb re-called the 5' RACE reads through MiXCR, storing one row per CDR3 protein. The repertoire has 1.5 million to 2 million distinct CDR3 sequences, 25% to 35% of them found once; the top ten carry under 0.35%. The sequencing sample was made of cord blood. The receptors come from a newborn girl in good health.

V usage is TRBV2 and J usage is TRBJ1-5; D perhaps matches TRBD1 (5 bases). The V end lost 6 bases, the J end lost 1 base, and 10 bases lay between the germline ends. Germline values: CDR1 SNHLY, CDR2 FYNNEI. The CDR3 is 14 amino acids. CDR3 sequence: CASSPRESNQPQHF. The DNA for the CDR3 is TGTGCCAGCAGCCCCAGGGAAAGCAATCAGCCCCAGCATTTT.

This clonotype was detected a few times. The J gene is TRBJ2-1, the V gene TRBV20-1; D not resolved. There are 13 residues in the CDR3. The ends were cut back, 7 bases at V and 6 bases at J, with 16 bases in the middle. Germline loops: CDR1 DFQATT, CDR2 SNEGSKA (reference sequence). The CDR3 nucleotides are TGCAGTGAGGCCGGACCACCCGGCAATGAGCAGTTCTTC. As protein: CSEAGPPGNEQFF.

This clonotype appeared many times. The chain uses TRBV29-1 and TRBJ2-3, with D tentatively TRBD1 (6 bases). Trimming pared 5 bases from V and 1 base from J, leaving 13 bases between. The CDR3 extends over 14 amino acids. CDR1 is SQVTM, CDR2 ANQGSEA, per germline. The CDR3 loop is CSVRNREGTDTQYF. The CDR3 DNA follows: TGCAGCGTTCGCAACAGGGAAGGCACAGATACGCAGTATTTT.

The V gene is TRBV4-2, the J gene TRBJ1-4; 7 bases line up with TRBD1. The CDR3 is made up of 19 amino acids. V shed 3 bases and J 0 bases; nucleotides not matched to a gene: 13. Germline V gene lookup returns CDR1 LGHNA and CDR2 YNFKEQ. The CDR3 region is CASSHTQGMSPTTNEKLFF. The CDR3 bases are TGTGCCAGCAGCCATACACAGGGGATGTCCCCCACAACTAATGAAAAACTGTTTTTT.

This clonotype has more than one count but fewer than ten. This chain connects TRBV5-1 to TRBJ2-1; possibly TRBD2 for D (6 bases). This CDR3 is built from 16 residues. Trimming took 4 bases from V and 0 from J, leaving 14 bases between them. CDR1 is SGHRS and CDR2 is YFSETQ in the germline V gene. The CDR3 here is CASSRWGDPSYNEQFF. DNA of the CDR3: TGCGCCAGCAGCCGCTGGGGGGACCCCTCCTACAATGAGCAGTTCTTC. Full variable domain (missing parts from reference TRBV5-1 and TRBJ2-1): KAGVTQTPRYLIKTRGQQVTLSCSPISGHRSVSWYQQTPGQGLQFLFEYFSETQRNKGNFPGRFSGRQFSNSRSEMNVSTLELGDSALYLCASSRWGDPSYNEQFFGPGTRLTVL.

CDR3 sequence: CASREGMNTEAFF. CDR3 in DNA: TGTGCCAGCAGAGAGGGCATGAACACTGAAGCTTTCTTT. The chain recombines TRBV28 with TRBJ1-1; unclear D gene. This CDR3 has 13 residues. The V gene's germline CDR1 is MDHEN and CDR2 SYDVKM. Trimming pared 6 bases from V and 0 bases from J, leaving 8 bases between.

V is TRBV12-3 or TRBV12-4 and J is TRBJ2-7; D not certain. This CDR3 is 14 amino acids long. V lost 2 bases and J lost 2, with 10 bases in between. In DNA form, the CDR3 reads TGTGCCAGCAGTTTAACGGAGCGTCCCTACGAGCAGTACTTC. It is translated as CASSLTERPYEQYF.

This clonotype was seen a few times. The chain employs TRBV20-1 and TRBJ2-3; D possibly corresponds to TRBD1 (6 bases). CDR1 and CDR2 from the germline V gene are DFQATT and SNEGSKA (reference sequence). The CDR3 length is 15 residues. Trimming left V 6 bases short and J 2 bases short, with 18 bases between. CDR3 region: CSATDSGHLTDTQYF. The CDR3 nucleotides read TGCAGTGCCACGGACTCGGGACACCTCACAGATACGCAGTATTTT.

This clonotype was seen just once. An end of the junction does not agree with germline; a read error may underlie this. The chain links TRBV5-1 to TRBJ1-5; TRBD1 agrees at 9 bases. The CDR3 has 14 residues. The germline V gene has CDR1 SGHRS and CDR2 YFSETQ. The CDR3 here is CAGSQGTGNQPQHF. The DNA for the CDR3 is TGCGCCGGCAGCCAAGGGACAGGGAATCAGCCCCAGCATTTT.

This chain uses TRBV6-1 with TRBJ1-5; weak D call: TRBD1 (5 bases). The CDR3 extends over 16 amino acids. The germline gives CDR1 MNHNS, CDR2 SASEGT. Trimming shortened V by 7 bases and J by 2 bases, and 18 bases separated the two germline ends. Here the CDR3 reads CASTSGNLGGNQPQHF. The CDR3 bases are TGTGCCAGCACTTCGGGGAACCTAGGGGGCAATCAGCCCCAGCATTTT.

There are a few counts of this clonotype. Here the CDR3 reads CASSLWQGMRDTQYF. In DNA form, the CDR3 reads TGTGCCAGCAGTTTGTGGCAGGGGATGAGAGATACGCAGTATTTT. The V and J genes are TRBV27 and TRBJ2-3; a possible D gene is TRBD1 (6 bases). The germline CDR1 and CDR2 sequences are MNHEY and SMNVEV (reference sequence). V dropped 3 bases and J dropped 5 bases, with 15 bases sitting between them. This CDR3 has 15 amino acids.

This clonotype showed up just a few times. The chain uses TRBV4-2 and TRBJ2-3; TRBD1 agrees at 7 bases. Germline assignment: CDR1 LGHNA and CDR2 YNFKEQ. This CDR3 comprises 20 residues. Unmatched junction bases numbered 17, after V lost 2 bases and J lost 0 bases. The CDR3, as DNA: TGTGCCAGCAGCCAACCAGGACAGGTCTATTCGGCGGAGAGCACAGATACGCAGTATTTT. This gives the protein CASSQPGQVYSAESTDTQYF.

This clonotype was counted a few times. The chain uses TRBV20-1 and TRBJ2-1; no firm D call. The CDR3 totals 15 residues. The V and J ends lost 4 bases and 5 bases respectively, with 18 bases between them. The germline V gene encodes CDR1 DFQATT and CDR2 SNEGSKA (reference sequence). CDR3 nucleotide sequence: TGCAGTGCTAAGGCGGCAGATTCCAGAAACAATGAGCAGTTCTTC. Its protein is CSAKAADSRNNEQFF.

This clonotype appeared a few times. The chain has TRBV28 and TRBJ1-6, with 9 positions matching TRBD1. CDR1 MDHEN and CDR2 SYDVKM come from the germline V gene. Trimming at V came to 6 bases and at J to 9 bases, leaving 9 bases not matched to a gene. This CDR3 has 15 amino acids. Written as DNA, the CDR3 is TGTGCCAGCAGGACCGCCGGGACAGGGAGTTCACCCCTCCACTTT. Amino acids: CASRTAGTGSSPLHF.